These 9 T cell receptor beta chains were all obtained from the same sample, sequenced in a study of blood T cell repertoires in COVID-19. Sequencing was performed with immunoSEQ multiplex PCR; in TCRdb, only in-frame clones are kept and a portion is missing. The sample has roughly 270,000 clones, 88% seen once; the top ten hold about 9.8%. Sequencing was performed on peripheral blood. Every receptor here comes from a man aged 18 to 30 with active or convalescent COVID-19.

This clone was counted a single time. V and J are TRBV5-1 and TRBJ1-1; the match to TRBD1 covers 11 bases. Germline values: CDR1 SGHRS, CDR2 YFSETQ. The CDR3 has 15 residues. V was pared by 4 bases and J by 5 bases, with 7 bases of the junction left unmatched. The CDR3 nucleotides are TGCGCCAGCAGCCCGTCCGGGACAGGGGGGACTGAAGCTTTCTTT. Translating gives CASSPSGTGGTEAFF.

The rearrangement uses TRBV13 and TRBJ2-7; TRBD1 agrees at 7 bases. Germline CDR1 is PRHDT and CDR2 is FYEKMQ (reference sequence). Trimming removed 3 bases from V and 2 bases from J; junction bases left unmatched: 7. The CDR3 spans 15 residues. This chain's CDR3 is CASSLRGLGAYEQYF. In nucleotides, the CDR3 is TGTGCCAGCAGCTTGAGGGGGCTTGGGGCCTACGAGCAGTACTTC.

This sequence joins TRBV9 and TRBJ2-3; a weak D match, TRBD1 (7 bases). The V and J ends lost 5 bases and 4 bases respectively, with 20 bases between them. This CDR3 spans 16 amino acids. From germline, CDR1 is SGDLS and CDR2 YYNGEE. The CDR3 DNA reads as TGTGCCAGCAGTTTCAGGGGGGAATTTAGGGCAGATACGCAGTATTTT. It is translated as CASSFRGEFRADTQYF.

V is TRBV27 and J is TRBJ1-4; 9 nucleotides match TRBD1. With 8 bases clipped from V and 5 bases from J, the junction kept 9 bases outside the gene matches. Germline CDR1 and CDR2: MNHEY and SMNVEV (reference sequence). The CDR3 is 15 amino acids. The CDR3 loop reads CASRDRGQGNEKLFF. Written as DNA, the CDR3 is TGTGCCAGCCGGGACCGGGGACAGGGCAATGAAAAACTGTTTTTT. Filled out from reference TRBV27 and TRBJ1-4, the complete variable domain reads EAQVTQNPRYLITVTGKKLTVTCSQNMNHEYMSWYRQDPGLGLRQIYYSMNVEVTDKGDVPEGYKVSRKEKRNFPLILESPSPNQTSLYFCASRDRGQGNEKLFFGSGTQLSVL.

Worth noting for this clone: At the DNA level, this CDR3 is encoded by other sequences in the same sample as well. The rearrangement uses TRBV9 and TRBJ2-6; TRBD2 might be the D (7 bases). In germline, CDR1 is SGDLS, CDR2 YYNGEE. CDR3 length equals 17 residues. V was cut by 0 bases and J by 2 bases, with 12 bases left in between. The CDR3 DNA is TGTGCCAGCAGCGTAGGTGGGAGGGGGACTGGGGCCAACGTCCTGACTTTC. It specifies CASSVGGRGTGANVLTF.

The chain combines TRBV5-6 with TRBJ1-2; 8 bases are shared with TRBD1. V lost 2 bases and J lost 8; bases outside the gene matches: 8. Germline lookup yields CDR1 SGHDT and CDR2 YYEEEE. This CDR3 has 14 amino acids. Written as DNA, the CDR3 is TGTGCCAGCAGCTTAGGACAGGGTGGCTACGGCTACACCTTC. It yields the protein CASSLGQGGYGYTF.

This clone occurred a few times. The rearrangement links TRBV7-2 to TRBJ2-7; no reliable D call. The V end was cut by 6 bases, the J end by 0 bases, with 9 bases between. The CDR3 extends over 13 amino acids. Germline CDR1 and CDR2: SGHTA and FQGNSA. The CDR3 nucleotides read TGTGCCAGCAGTCCCCCTAGCTCCTACGAGCAGTACTTC. It specifies CASSPPSSYEQYF.

This clone was recorded at least ten times. The chain joins TRBV12-3 or TRBV12-4 to TRBJ1-5; D not resolved. This CDR3 is 13 amino acids long. Trimming removed 6 bases from V and 3 bases from J, with 9 bases in between. In DNA form, the CDR3 reads TGTGCCAGCAGCACAGAGACCAATCAGCCCCAGCATTTT. Protein product: CASSTETNQPQHF.

This clone was found once. The chain links TRBV7-2 to TRBJ2-5; 7 nucleotides align to TRBD1. Germline lookup yields CDR1 SGHTA and CDR2 FQGNSA. The CDR3 spans 12 residues. V trimming: 5 bases; J trimming: 5 bases; junction bases outside the gene matches: 2. CDR3 protein: CASSRQGETQYF. CDR3 bases: TGTGCCAGCAGCCGACAGGGTGAGACCCAGTACTTC.